This is a list of T cell receptor beta chains from one sample in a study of cytomegalovirus exposure and HLA in healthy donors. TCRdb keeps only in-frame clones here, not all; method: immunoSEQ multiplex PCR. The sample has just over 150,000 clones, around 88% seen once. The sample comprised PBMCs. These TCRs come from a woman under 30 in good health and CMV-seronegative. Both conserved end residues are trimmed from each CDR3. Each record gives: J gene, V gene, CDR3 protein.

TRBJ2-7,TRBV11-3,ASSLTSGGEEQY
TRBJ1-1,TRBV6-5,ASSYTSGGTEAF
TRBJ1-1,TRBV19,ASSRSPNTEAF
TRBJ2-7,TRBV27,ASSSWTSGSPSYEQY
TRBJ2-2,TRBV7-3,ASSLMSGRATGELF
TRBJ1-1,TRBV25-1,ASSEIGTGGFEAF
TRBJ1-4,TRBV2,ASSARGLSSGEKLF
TRBJ2-7,TRBV5-6,ASSLPPGNYEQY
TRBJ1-1,TRBV7-2,ASSSPGTGVREAF
TRBJ2-2,TRBV2,ASSSQGENTGELF
TRBJ2-7,TRBV2,ASSENLAGGGEQY
TRBJ1-2,TRBV27,ASSRPDRAGYT
TRBJ1-2,TRBV30,AWSAPTGTHYVYGYT
TRBJ1-1,TRBV27,ASSHDRGDAF
TRBJ2-7,TRBV19,ASSAGTSYEQY
TRBJ2-7,TRBV6-1,ATSAVAGRYEQY
TRBJ2-5,TRBV10-3,AISDPSGGPVEETQY
TRBJ1-1,TRBV28,ASSHRGLTGRAF
TRBJ1-3,TRBV6-5,ASSRAGNSGNTIY
TRBJ1-2,TRBV29-1,SVAPGRWRDGYT
TRBJ2-1,TRBV5-4,ASSFEQGSIPHNEQF
TRBJ1-1,TRBV28,ASSRGQGAAEAF
TRBJ1-5,TRBV2,AAGQGEGNQPQH
TRBJ2-1,TRBV9,ASSVLGTRLAGGQNEQF
TRBJ2-3,TRBV4-1,ASSHPADTQY
TRBJ1-1,TRBV27,ASSYGGGTEAF
TRBJ2-1,TRBV7-8,ASSLVAGGGGSYNEQF
TRBJ2-5,TRBV9,ASSVSTEPGETQY
TRBJ1-2,TRBV6-5,ASSYLQGQNYGYT
TRBJ2-1,TRBV5-1,ASSGLAGVGNEQF
TRBJ2-5,TRBV7-9,ASRPRGRRETQY
TRBJ1-4,TRBV27,ASSARQGVGEKLF
TRBJ2-2,TRBV28,ASSLVGGTAVGELF
TRBJ2-5,TRBV5-1,ASSTERETQY
TRBJ2-6,TRBV27,ASSPPPGFSGANVLT
TRBJ1-4,TRBV2,ASSEDDREKL
TRBJ1-5,TRBV28,ASSLGRLIYPGDQPQH
TRBJ2-1,TRBV6-1,ASTDRYSSYNEQF
TRBJ2-3,TRBV19,ASSIGRGGLQY
TRBJ2-2,TRBV5-1,ASSPRLGGELF
TRBJ1-1,TRBV19,ASSIGSGGAEAF
TRBJ2-3,TRBV7-8,ASSLARGISSTDTQY
TRBJ1-2,TRBV28,ASSVLGESYGYT
TRBJ1-2,TRBV19,ASSTPRQGYYGYT